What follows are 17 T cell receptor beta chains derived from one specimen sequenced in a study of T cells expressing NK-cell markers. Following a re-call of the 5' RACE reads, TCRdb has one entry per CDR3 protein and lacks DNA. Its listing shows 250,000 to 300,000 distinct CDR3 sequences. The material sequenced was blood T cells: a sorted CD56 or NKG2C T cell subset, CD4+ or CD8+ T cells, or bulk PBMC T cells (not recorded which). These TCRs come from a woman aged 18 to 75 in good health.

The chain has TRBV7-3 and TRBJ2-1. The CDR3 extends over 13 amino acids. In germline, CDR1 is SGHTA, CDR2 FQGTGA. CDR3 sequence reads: CASSFTGYNEQFF.

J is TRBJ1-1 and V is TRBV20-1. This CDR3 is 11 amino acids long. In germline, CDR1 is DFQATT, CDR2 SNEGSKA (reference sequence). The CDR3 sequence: CSAQSGTEAFF.

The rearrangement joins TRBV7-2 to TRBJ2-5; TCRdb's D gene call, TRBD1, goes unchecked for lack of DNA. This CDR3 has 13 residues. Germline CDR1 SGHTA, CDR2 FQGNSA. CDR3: CASSLGRGATQYF.

The CDR3 sequence: CSATQGDGTEAFF. The chain uses TRBV29-1 and TRBJ1-1; TCRdb reports TRBD1, a call that lacks DNA to check it against. Germline assignment: CDR1 SQVTM and CDR2 ANQGSEA. This CDR3 spans 13 amino acids. Combining the CDR3 with reference TRBV29-1 and TRBJ1-1 gives the whole variable domain SAVISQKPSRDICQRGTSLTIQCQVDSQVTMMFWYRQQPGQSLTLIATANQGSEATYESGFVIDKFPISRPNLTFSTLTVSNMSPEDSSIYLCSATQGDGTEAFFGQGTRLTVV.

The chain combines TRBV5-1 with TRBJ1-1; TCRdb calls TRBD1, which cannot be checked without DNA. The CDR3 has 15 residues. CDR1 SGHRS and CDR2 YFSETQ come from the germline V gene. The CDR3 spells CASTEATGVNTEAFF.

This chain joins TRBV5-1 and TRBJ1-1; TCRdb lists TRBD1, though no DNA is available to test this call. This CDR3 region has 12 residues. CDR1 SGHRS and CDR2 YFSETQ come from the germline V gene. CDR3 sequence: CASSFETDEAFF.

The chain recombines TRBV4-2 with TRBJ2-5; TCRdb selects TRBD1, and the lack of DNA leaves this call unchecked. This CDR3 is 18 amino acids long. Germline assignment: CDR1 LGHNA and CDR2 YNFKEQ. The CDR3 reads CASSQDPLGSRGQETQYF.

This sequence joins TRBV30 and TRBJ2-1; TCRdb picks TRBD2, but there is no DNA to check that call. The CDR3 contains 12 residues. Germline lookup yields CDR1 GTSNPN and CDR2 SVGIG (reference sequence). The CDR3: CAWGQRYNEQFF.

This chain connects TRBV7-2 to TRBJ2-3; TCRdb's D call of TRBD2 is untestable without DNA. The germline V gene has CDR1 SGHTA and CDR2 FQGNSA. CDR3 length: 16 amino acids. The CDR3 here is CASSSSGGAPADTQYF.

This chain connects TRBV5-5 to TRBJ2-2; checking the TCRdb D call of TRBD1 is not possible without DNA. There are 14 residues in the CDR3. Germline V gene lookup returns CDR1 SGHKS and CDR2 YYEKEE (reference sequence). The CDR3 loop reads CASSWDWGAGELFF.

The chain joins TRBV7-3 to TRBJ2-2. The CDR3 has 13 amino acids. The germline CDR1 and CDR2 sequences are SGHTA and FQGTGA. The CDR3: CASSLSNTGELFF.

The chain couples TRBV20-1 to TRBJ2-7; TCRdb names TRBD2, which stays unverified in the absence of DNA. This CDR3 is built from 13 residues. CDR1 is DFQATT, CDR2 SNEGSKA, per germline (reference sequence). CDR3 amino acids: CSAHLAGGYEQYF.

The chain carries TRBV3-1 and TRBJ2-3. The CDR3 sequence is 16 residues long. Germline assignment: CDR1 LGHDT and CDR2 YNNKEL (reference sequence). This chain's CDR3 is CASSQVRPGGTDTQYF.

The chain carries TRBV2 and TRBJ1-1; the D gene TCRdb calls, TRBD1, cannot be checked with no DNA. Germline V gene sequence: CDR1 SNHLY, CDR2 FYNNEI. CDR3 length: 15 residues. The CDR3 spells CASTLSGGAGTEAFF. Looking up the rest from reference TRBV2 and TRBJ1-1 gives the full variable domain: EPEVTQTPSHQVTQMGQEVILRCVPISNHLYFYWYRQILGQKVEFLVSFYNNEISEKSEIFDDQFSVERPDGSNFTLKIRSTKLEDSAMYFCASTLSGGAGTEAFFGQGTRLTVV.

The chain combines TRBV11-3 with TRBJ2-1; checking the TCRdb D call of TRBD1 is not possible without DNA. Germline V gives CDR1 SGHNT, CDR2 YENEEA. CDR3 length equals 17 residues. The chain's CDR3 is CASSLGGSGRWGNEQFF.

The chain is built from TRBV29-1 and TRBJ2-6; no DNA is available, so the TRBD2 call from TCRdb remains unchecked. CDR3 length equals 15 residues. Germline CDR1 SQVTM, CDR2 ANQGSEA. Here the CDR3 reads CSVRLAGTGANVLTF.

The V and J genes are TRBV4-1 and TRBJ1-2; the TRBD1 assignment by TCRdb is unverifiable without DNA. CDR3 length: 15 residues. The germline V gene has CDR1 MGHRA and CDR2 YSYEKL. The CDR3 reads CASSQTRGSAYGYTF.